The 7 T cell receptor beta chains given below trace back to one sample, sequenced in a study of post-analysis software for immune sequencing data. Findings and caveats of the study: Patients used roughly five TRBV segments, including TRBV5-6, TRBV5-1 and TRBV20-1, more often than controls.

The antigens these receptors bind are not known. Prepared libraries of TCR beta cDNA carried unique molecular identifiers. TCRdb itself ran the PCR reads through MiXCR, one entry per CDR3 protein. The data contain some 690,000 distinct CDR3 sequences, roughly 30% of them singletons. The sample comprised blood. These receptors originate from a girl aged 10-17 years with multiple sclerosis.

This sequence joins TRBV6-1 and TRBJ2-7; 8 bases map to TRBD1. The V and J ends lost 3 bases and 3 bases, in that order; junction bases with no gene match: 10. Germline CDR1 MNHNS, CDR2 SASEGT. This CDR3 region has 16 residues. CDR3 DNA sequence: TGTGCCAGCAGTGACTTCCGGGACAGGAGATACTACGAGCAGTACTTC. This encodes CASSDFRDRRYYEQYF.

About this clonotype: Possible read error: a much larger clone is one base away. The genes are TRBV29-1 and TRBJ2-7; TRBD2 agrees at 8 bases. CDR3 length: 12 amino acids. V gave up 4 bases and J gave up 12 bases; unmatched junction bases: 11. The germline CDR1 and CDR2 sequences are SQVTM and ANQGSEA. The CDR3 DNA reads TGCAGCGTTGTCGGGAGGGGAGAGACCCTGTACTTC. Translation gives CSVVGRGETLYF.

This chain uses TRBV9 with TRBJ2-1, with unresolved D. Germline V gene data show CDR1 as SGDLS and CDR2 as YYNGEE. The CDR3 runs 14 residues. With 0 bases removed from V and 13 bases from J, the gap between germline ends came to 17 bases. The CDR3 DNA is TGTGCCAGCAGCGTAGCGGCAGCCACGAGCTATCAGTTCTTC. This gives the protein CASSVAAATSYQFF.

The gene calls are TRBV28 and TRBJ1-2, with TRBD1 as a possible D gene (5 bases). Germline V gene sequence: CDR1 MDHEN, CDR2 SYDVKM. This CDR3 is built from 15 residues. V lost 6 bases to trimming and J lost 7 bases, with 21 bases between them. CDR3 protein: CASRPQDPGVPGYTF. Here the CDR3 DNA reads TGTGCCAGCAGACCACAGGACCCGGGCGTTCCTGGCTACACCTTC.

This clonotype showed up just a few times. The J gene is TRBJ2-7, the V gene TRBV20-1; a possible D gene is TRBD2 (6 bases). CDR1 DFQATT and CDR2 SNEGSKA come from the germline V gene (reference sequence). This CDR3 region has 15 residues. Deletions cut 5 bases from V and 3 bases from J, with 20 bases between. The CDR3 DNA sequence: TGCAGTGCTCCTTCCCCACTAGCTGGTGTCTACGAGCAGTACTTC. Translation gives CSAPSPLAGVYEQYF.

The chain joins TRBV12-3 or TRBV12-4 to TRBJ2-1; TRBD2 aligns across 7 bases. CDR3 size: 13 residues. V shed 2 bases, J shed 10 bases, and the junction held 5 bases outside the gene matches. The CDR3 is CASSLPGGYEQFF. CDR3 DNA sequence: TGTGCCAGCAGTTTACCGGGAGGATACGAGCAGTTCTTC.

V is TRBV27 and J is TRBJ1-5; no definite D call. Germline V CDR1 and CDR2: MNHEY, SMNVEV (reference sequence). V was pared by 0 bases and J by 9 bases, with 12 bases between. This CDR3 has 14 amino acids. CDR3 protein: CASSLSPGMGPQHF. The CDR3 DNA reads as TGTGCCAGCAGTTTATCTCCGGGGATGGGGCCCCAGCATTTT.